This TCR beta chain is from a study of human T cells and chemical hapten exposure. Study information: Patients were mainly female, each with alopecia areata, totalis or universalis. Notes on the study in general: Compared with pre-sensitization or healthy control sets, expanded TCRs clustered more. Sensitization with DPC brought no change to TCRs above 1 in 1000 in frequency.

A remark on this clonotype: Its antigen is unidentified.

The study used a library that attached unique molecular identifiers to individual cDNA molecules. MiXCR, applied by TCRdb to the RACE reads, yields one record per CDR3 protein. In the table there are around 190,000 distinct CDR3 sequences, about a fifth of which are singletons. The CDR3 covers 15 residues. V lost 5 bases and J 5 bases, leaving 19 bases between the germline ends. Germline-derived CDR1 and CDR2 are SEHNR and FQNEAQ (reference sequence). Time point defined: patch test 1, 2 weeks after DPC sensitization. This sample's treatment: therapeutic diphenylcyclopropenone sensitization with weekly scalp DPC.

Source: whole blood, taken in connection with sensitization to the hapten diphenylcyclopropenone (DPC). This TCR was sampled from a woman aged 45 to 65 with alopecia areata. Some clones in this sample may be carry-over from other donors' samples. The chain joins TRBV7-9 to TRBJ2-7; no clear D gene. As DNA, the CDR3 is TGTGCCAGCAGCCAAGAAGCTATTACCATCCACGAGCAGTACTTC. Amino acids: CASSQEAITIHEQYF.